The present entry profiles one T cell receptor (beta chain) with its context. The antigen remains unidentified. This entry belongs to a study of T cell responses to AZD1222 COVID-19 vaccine. Repertoires were generated with immunoSEQ multiplex PCR, while TCRdb's copy carries only in-frame clones and drops some. The sample consists of roughly 180,000 clones, approximately 90% of them appearing once. Second-dose recipients at about 4 or about 12 weeks were treated as one pooled group. The germline V gene has CDR1 LNHDA and CDR2 SQIVND (reference sequence). J gave up 1 base and V 5 bases, and 7 bases lay outside the gene matches. The CDR3 runs to 15 residues. Notes on the study in general: Spike regions recognized by vaccine-associated CD4 TCRs spanned the protein, led by 160-218 and 743-854.

The J gene is TRBJ1-1, the V gene TRBV19; 7 nucleotides agree with TRBD1. The origin of this receptor is an adult who received the AZD1222 COVID-19 vaccine. The input for sequencing was peripheral blood, taken 28 days after the second AZD1222 dose. The CDR3 DNA follows: TGTGCCAGTAGTTGGTCCCCAGGGGGGAACACTGAAGCTTTCTTT. This encodes CASSWSPGGNTEAFF. The full variable domain, in which reference TRBV19 and TRBJ1-1 provide the parts outside the CDR3, is DGGITQSPKYLFRKEGQNVTLSCEQNLNHDAMYWYRQDPGQGLRLIYYSQIVNDFQKGDIAEGYSVSREKKESFPLTVTSAQKNPTAFYLCASSWSPGGNTEAFFGQGTRLTVV.